This T cell receptor beta chain stems from a study of T-cell memory formation after mild COVID-19. This clonotype was seen a few times. Its antigen remains unidentified. TCRdb called the 5' RACE reads again in MiXCR, with one record for every CDR3 protein. The table lists 550,000 to 600,000 distinct CDR3 sequences, roughly a fifth of them singletons. Findings and limits, study-wide: Cross-reactive memory apparently joined, as some responding clones appeared in pre-infection memory.

This CDR3 region has 14 residues. V was trimmed by 6 bases and J by 2 bases, leaving 14 bases between them. J is TRBJ2-7 and V is TRBV12-3 or TRBV12-4; D is perhaps TRBD1 (5 bases). Sequencing used PBMCs or a T cell subset sorted from them (not recorded which). This TCR was recovered from an adult woman who had mild COVID-19 (a few samples of this study predate the infection). Cell type and time point are not known. The CDR3 DNA follows: TGTGCCAGCAGCATGACGCCAGGGCCCTACGAGCAGTACTTC. As protein: CASSMTPGPYEQYF.